This entry lists 17 T cell receptor beta chains sequenced from one sample in a study of T cell responses to AZD1222 COVID-19 vaccine. Data came from immunoSEQ multiplex PCR; TCRdb stores just in-frame clones and leaves some out. The data contain under 130,000 clones, around 90% of them singletons. This material consisted of peripheral blood, taken on day 0 of AZD1222 vaccination. All receptors derive from an adult in good health.

This clone was counted between two and nine times. The gene calls are TRBV9 and TRBJ1-6; no reliable D call. Germline V CDR1 and CDR2: SGDLS, YYNGEE. The V end was cut by 4 bases, the J end by 0 bases, with 5 bases between. The CDR3 consists of 14 residues. The CDR3 protein is CASSSGSYNSPLHF. In nucleotides, the CDR3 is TGTGCCAGCAGCTCGGGCTCCTATAATTCACCCCTCCACTTT.

The count of this clone is one. This chain connects TRBV4-2 to TRBJ2-7; TRBD2 agrees at 8 bases. V was pared by 0 bases and J by 3 bases, with 4 bases of the junction left unmatched. This CDR3 spans 15 amino acids. Germline loops: CDR1 LGHNA, CDR2 YNFKEQ. CDR3 region: CASSQDPRGDYEQYF. For the CDR3, the DNA is TGTGCCAGCAGCCAAGATCCGCGGGGGGACTACGAGCAGTACTTC.

The chain combines TRBV6-5 with TRBJ1-1; D remains ambiguous. This CDR3 comprises 16 residues. V dropped 0 bases and J dropped 5 bases, with 16 bases sitting between them. CDR1 is MNHEY, CDR2 SVGAGI, per germline. This CDR3 reads CASSYSKSGLGTEAFF. CDR3 sequence (DNA): TGTGCCAGCAGTTACTCGAAATCTGGGCTGGGGACTGAAGCTTTCTTT.

This clone was seen more than once but under ten times. The CDR3 region is CATSISGTDTQYF. CDR3 nucleotides: TGTGCCACCAGCATCTCTGGCACAGATACGCAGTATTTT. This chain joins TRBV15 and TRBJ2-3; D call uncertain. Germline values: CDR1 LNHNV, CDR2 YYDKDF (reference sequence). The CDR3 has 13 amino acids. Trimming removed 4 bases at V and 1 base at J, with 6 bases between.

J is TRBJ2-2 and V is TRBV18, with 8 bases that match TRBD1. Trimming removed 0 bases from V and 0 bases from J; junction bases left unmatched: 3. Germline-derived CDR1 and CDR2 are KGHSH and LQKENI. The CDR3 runs to 17 residues. The CDR3 DNA is TGTGCCAGCTCACCACCGGGACAGGACTCGAACACCGGGGAGCTGTTTTTT. Residues: CASSPPGQDSNTGELFF.

In its sample, this clone was seen once. The chain couples TRBV5-1 to TRBJ1-1; 7 bases are a match to TRBD1. Germline CDR1 and CDR2: SGHRS and YFSETQ. The CDR3 runs 13 residues. Trimming took 0 bases from V and 9 from J; bases not matched to a gene: 5. The CDR3 coding sequence is TGCGCCAGCAGCTTGGAAGGACAGGAGCAAGCTTTCTTT. The encoded protein is CASSLEGQEQAFF. The full variable domain, rest sourced from reference TRBV5-1 and TRBJ1-1, is KAGVTQTPRYLIKTRGQQVTLSCSPISGHRSVSWYQQTPGQGLQFLFEYFSETQRNKGNFPGRFSGRQFSNSRSEMNVSTLELGDSALYLCASSLEGQEQAFFGQGTRLTVV.

V usage is TRBV23-1 and J usage is TRBJ2-7; D is ambiguous. TRBV23-1 carries the ORF label, with uncertain function. CDR3 length: 13 residues. Trimming removed 2 bases at V and 4 bases at J, with 9 bases between. As DNA, the CDR3 is TGCGCCAGCAGTCAAACTGGAAAGTACGAGCAGTACTTC. Translated: CASSQTGKYEQYF.

This clone was observed a single time. This chain uses TRBV6-5 with TRBJ2-7; D possibly corresponds to TRBD1 (6 bases). The CDR3 is 15 amino acids. Germline values: CDR1 MNHEY, CDR2 SVGAGI. The V and J ends lost 2 bases and 4 bases respectively, with 15 bases between them. CDR3 DNA sequence: TGTGCCAGCAGTTACGCGTTGGGGGCCGTGTACGAGCAGTACTTC. This translates into CASSYALGAVYEQYF.

The rearrangement uses TRBV9 and TRBJ2-2; 8 positions agree with TRBD1. CDR1 is SGDLS, CDR2 YYNGEE, per germline. V trimming: 0 bases; J trimming: 2 bases; junction bases outside the gene matches: 6. This CDR3 has 17 amino acids. The CDR3 DNA follows: TGTGCCAGCAGCGTAGCCCCCACAGGGGGTAACACCGGGGAGCTGTTTTTT. This sequence encodes CASSVAPTGGNTGELFF.

V gene TRBV27 combines with J gene TRBJ2-5, with 8 bases that match TRBD2. With 3 bases clipped from V and 4 bases from J, the junction kept 16 bases outside the gene matches. Germline V gives CDR1 MNHEY, CDR2 SMNVEV (reference sequence). The CDR3 consists of 18 residues. CDR3 sequence: CASSLGTRANPHRETQYF. The DNA for the CDR3 is TGTGCCAGCAGTTTGGGGACTAGGGCAAACCCTCATCGAGAGACCCAGTACTTC.

About this clone: The same CDR3 is also encoded by other DNA sequences in this sample. The chain joins TRBV7-2 to TRBJ1-2, with D unresolved. This CDR3 has 14 residues. Germline values: CDR1 SGHTA, CDR2 FQGNSA. Trimming stripped 1 base from V and 1 base from J, with 7 bases between. The CDR3 region has the DNA TGTGCCAGCAGCTTAGATGGATTTAACTATGGCTACACCTTC. Translated: CASSLDGFNYGYTF.

V usage is TRBV19 and J usage is TRBJ1-2; D possibly corresponds to TRBD1 (5 bases). V lost 6 bases, J lost 4 bases, and 15 bases lay in between. There are 14 residues in the CDR3. CDR1 is LNHDA, CDR2 SQIVND, per germline (reference sequence). CDR3 in amino acids: CASSAGGDPYGYTF. CDR3 nucleotides: TGTGCCAGTAGCGCGGGCGGGGACCCCTATGGCTACACCTTC.

The gene calls are TRBV6-2 or TRBV6-3 and TRBJ2-4; 11 nucleotides match TRBD2. The ends lost 6 bases at V and 7 bases at J; junction bases unmatched: 8. CDR1 and CDR2 from the germline V gene are MNHEY and SVGEGT. The CDR3 sequence is 15 residues long. The CDR3 region is CASSRGLAEGNIQYF. In DNA, the CDR3 is TGTGCCAGCAGCCGGGGACTAGCGGAAGGGAACATTCAGTACTTC.

The chain recombines TRBV5-1 with TRBJ1-1; TRBD1 might be the D (5 bases). Germline V gives CDR1 SGHRS, CDR2 YFSETQ. The V end lost 6 bases, the J end lost 2 bases, and 14 bases lay between the germline ends. The CDR3 extends over 14 amino acids. CDR3 loop: CASTPGPSNTEAFF. Written as DNA, the CDR3 is TGCGCCAGCACCCCGGGACCGTCTAACACTGAAGCTTTCTTT.

As DNA, the CDR3 is TGTGCCAGCAGCGTAGATGTTGGGGGTAACTATGGCTACACCTTC. Amino acids: CASSVDVGGNYGYTF. This sequence joins TRBV9 and TRBJ1-2; possible D gene TRBD1, 5 bases. The germline V gene encodes CDR1 SGDLS and CDR2 YYNGEE. The V and J ends lost 0 bases and 1 base respectively, with 10 bases between them. This CDR3 is built from 15 residues. Full variable domain (missing parts from reference TRBV9 and TRBJ1-2): DSGVTQTPKHLITATGQRVTLRCSPRSGDLSVYWYQQSLDQGLQFLIQYYNGEERAKGNILERFSAQQFPDLHSELNLSSLELGDSALYFCASSVDVGGNYGYTFGSGTRLTVV.

The genes are TRBV7-3 and TRBJ2-5; 8 nucleotides align to TRBD1. Trimming at V came to 5 bases and at J to 5 bases, leaving 4 bases not matched to a gene. CDR3 size: 13 residues. Germline V gene lookup returns CDR1 SGHTA and CDR2 FQGTGA. CDR3 amino acids: CASSQDRVETQYF. CDR3 DNA: TGTGCCAGCAGCCAGGACAGGGTGGAGACCCAGTACTTC.

This clone turned up a few times. CDR3 in amino acids: CASRDLYEQYF. CDR3 DNA sequence: TGTGCCAGCCGAGACCTCTACGAGCAGTACTTC. V gene TRBV11-2 combines with J gene TRBJ2-7; D not certain. The CDR3 totals 11 residues. Germline-derived CDR1 and CDR2 are SGHAT and FQNNGV. Trimming took 8 bases from V and 3 from J, leaving 8 bases between them.